The 15 T cell receptor beta chains listed next were all sequenced from one sample in a study of vaccination and CD4 T cells after COVID-19. Treatment meaning: approximately nine-day PBMC culture with coronavirus spike peptide pools or control peptides (ViraFEST assay). The antigens these receptors bind are not known. Cultured CD4+ T-cell DNA underwent Oncomine TCR Beta short-read sequencing. MiXCR, run by TCRdb on the PCR reads, gives a single entry per CDR3 protein. In the table there are under 15,000 distinct CDR3 sequences, roughly 65% of which are singletons. The source material was CD4+ T cells from blood, cultured in vitro. These receptors were taken from a human donor who had recovered from COVID-19.

V is TRBV20-1 and J is TRBJ2-5; D not certain. The CDR3 has 12 residues. Looked up from germline, CDR1 is DFQATT and CDR2 is SNEGSKA (reference sequence). Trimming stripped 5 bases from V and 1 base from J, with 8 bases between. The CDR3 protein is CSALHTQETQYF. The CDR3 region has the DNA TGCAGTGCTCTACATACCCAAGAGACCCAGTACTTC.

Worth noting for this clonotype: The junction shows a germline mismatch at one end, possibly a read error. The rearrangement links TRBV25-1 to TRBJ1-2; D is perhaps TRBD1 (5 bases). The germline V gene encodes CDR1 MGHDK and CDR2 SYGVNS. CDR3 length: 13 amino acids. CDR3 DNA sequence: TGTACCAGCAGTGATGGGGCAGATTATGGCTACACCTTC. Its translation: CTSSDGADYGYTF.

The V gene is TRBV28, the J gene TRBJ2-2; D is unresolved. The CDR3 is 15 residues long. Trimming took off 4 bases at V and 4 bases at J, with 13 bases between the two ends. CDR1 and CDR2 from the germline V gene are MDHEN and SYDVKM. The CDR3 protein is CASSSPSWGTGELFF. The CDR3 nucleotides read TGTGCCAGCAGTTCGCCCTCCTGGGGCACCGGGGAGCTGTTTTTT.

The chain recombines TRBV19 with TRBJ1-6; a weak D match, TRBD1 (6 bases). This CDR3 spans 16 amino acids. The V gene lost 6 bases and the J gene lost 6 bases, with 18 bases spanning the gap. CDR1 and CDR2 (germline): LNHDA, SQIVND (reference sequence). Here the CDR3 reads CASSRRGQQGNSPLHF. CDR3 bases: TGTGCCAGTAGCCGAAGGGGCCAACAGGGTAATTCACCCCTCCACTTT.

This clonotype was seen just once. The chain joins TRBV15 to TRBJ2-4; TRBD2 might be the D (6 bases). V shed 0 bases and J shed 8 bases, with 14 bases lying between them. From germline, CDR1 is LNHNV and CDR2 YYDKDF (reference sequence). The CDR3 is 15 amino acids. CDR3 amino acids: CATSRELFPGDIQYF. In DNA form, the CDR3 reads TGTGCCACCAGCAGAGAGCTCTTTCCGGGGGACATTCAGTACTTC.

The chain carries TRBV20-1 and TRBJ2-6, with a possible D match to TRBD1 (5 bases). Trimming removed 7 bases at V and 0 bases at J, with 16 bases between. Germline CDR1 reads DFQATT; CDR2 reads SNEGSKA (reference sequence). The CDR3 covers 16 residues. The CDR3 here is CSGSRRANSGANVLTF. The DNA for the CDR3 is TGCAGTGGTTCCCGCAGGGCTAACTCTGGGGCCAACGTCCTGACTTTC.

This clonotype counts as large (0.1 to 1%). This chain joins TRBV20-1 and TRBJ2-3, with TRBD2 identical over 10 bases. The junction had 5 bases not matched to a gene; V was cut back by 2 bases and J by 0 bases. The CDR3 runs to 16 residues. From germline, CDR1 is DFQATT and CDR2 SNEGSKA (reference sequence). The CDR3 sequence is CSARKSGRGSTDTQYF. In DNA, the CDR3 is TGCAGTGCTAGAAAAAGCGGGAGGGGGAGCACAGATACGCAGTATTTT.

The rearrangement uses TRBV6-2 or TRBV6-3 and TRBJ1-1; 9 bases agree with TRBD1. The CDR3 consists of 15 residues. From germline, CDR1 is MNHEY and CDR2 SVGEGT. Unmatched junction bases numbered 8, after V lost 5 bases and J lost 4 bases. CDR3 in DNA: TGTGCCAGCAGTGAACAGGGGGCGCGGGTCACTGAAGCTTTCTTT. This sequence encodes CASSEQGARVTEAFF.

This clonotype was observed a few times. The chain employs TRBV2 and TRBJ1-6, with 7 bases identical to TRBD1. The CDR3 runs to 15 residues. The V gene's germline CDR1 is SNHLY and CDR2 FYNNEI. Trimming removed 5 bases from V and 8 bases from J; junction bases left unmatched: 9. DNA of the CDR3: TGTGCCAGCAGTCTACAGGGGAGAGGGGATTCACCCCTCCACTTT. Translated, it gives CASSLQGRGDSPLHF.

This clonotype was detected only once. The chain has TRBV7-6 and TRBJ1-1; maybe TRBD1 (5 bases). Trimming removed 6 bases from V and 0 bases from J, with 14 bases in between. The CDR3 is 15 residues long. Germline V gene sequence: CDR1 SGHVS, CDR2 FNYEAQ. CDR3 nucleotide sequence: TGTGCCAGCAGAGAACCCACAGGTCTGAACACTGAAGCTTTCTTT. It specifies CASREPTGLNTEAFF.

This clonotype was found a few times. The chain couples TRBV2 to TRBJ2-2; 8 positions agree with TRBD1. The CDR3 runs to 15 residues. Germline CDR1 and CDR2: SNHLY and FYNNEI. The ends lost 4 bases at V and 2 bases at J; junction bases unmatched: 3. The CDR3 loop is CASSVDRDNTGELFF. For the CDR3, the DNA is TGTGCCAGCAGTGTGGACAGGGACAACACCGGGGAGCTGTTTTTT.

V gene TRBV19 combines with J gene TRBJ1-2; D gene ambiguous. V was trimmed by 4 bases and J by 6 bases, leaving 15 bases between them. Germline lookup yields CDR1 LNHDA and CDR2 SQIVND (reference sequence). The CDR3 runs 14 residues. The CDR3 sequence: CASSTITRENGYTF. In nucleotides, the CDR3 is TGTGCCAGTAGTACCATTACACGGGAGAATGGCTACACCTTC.

V usage is TRBV2 and J usage is TRBJ2-1; 7 nucleotides align to TRBD2. The CDR3 spans 17 residues. V lost 0 bases, J lost 0 bases, and 5 bases stayed unmatched. Germline loops: CDR1 SNHLY, CDR2 FYNNEI. CDR3 loop: CASSEALPGGSYNEQFF. The DNA of the CDR3 is TGTGCCAGCAGTGAAGCGCTTCCGGGGGGCTCCTACAATGAGCAGTTCTTC.

CDR3 in DNA: TGTGCCATCAGTGAAGGGTGGGAGGGAGGAACAGATACGCAGTATTTT. It specifies CAISEGWEGGTDTQYF. This chain connects TRBV10-3 to TRBJ2-3, with 7 bases matching TRBD2. Unmatched junction bases numbered 9, after V lost 3 bases and J lost 3 bases. The CDR3 sequence is 16 residues long. Germline V CDR1 and CDR2: ENHRY, SYGVKD.

This chain connects TRBV29-1 to TRBJ1-1; 8 nucleotides match TRBD1. The junction had 7 bases not matched to a gene; V was cut back by 4 bases and J by 0 bases. The CDR3 spans 15 residues. Germline V CDR1 and CDR2: SQVTM, ANQGSEA. The CDR3, as DNA: TGCAGCGTTGGGATACCGGACAGGGTGAACACTGAAGCTTTCTTT. Its protein is CSVGIPDRVNTEAFF.